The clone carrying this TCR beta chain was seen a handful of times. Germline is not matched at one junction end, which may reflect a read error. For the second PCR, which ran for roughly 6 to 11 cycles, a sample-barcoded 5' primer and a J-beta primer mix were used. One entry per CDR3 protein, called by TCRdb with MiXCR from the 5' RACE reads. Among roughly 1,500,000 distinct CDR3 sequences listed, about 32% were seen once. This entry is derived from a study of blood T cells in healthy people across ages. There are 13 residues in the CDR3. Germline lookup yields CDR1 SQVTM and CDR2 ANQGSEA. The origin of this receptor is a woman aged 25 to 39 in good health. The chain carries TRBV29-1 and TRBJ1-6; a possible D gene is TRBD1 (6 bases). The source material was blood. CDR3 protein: CSVDPGGGSPLHF. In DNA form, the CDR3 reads TGCAGTGTTGACCCGGGGGGCGGTTCACCCCTCCACTTT.